The rows below give T cell receptor beta chains drawn from one sample of a study of human T cells and chemical hapten exposure. TCRdb itself ran the RACE reads through MiXCR, one entry per CDR3 protein. The sample carries approximately 90,000 distinct CDR3 sequences, 25% to 30% recorded once. The sequences come from whole blood, collected in connection with sensitization to the hapten diphenylcyclopropenone (DPC). The receptors derive from a man in his forties or fifties with alopecia areata. Some clones in this sample may be carry-over from other donors' samples. Both conserved end residues are part of each CDR3. Each record gives: J gene, clone size, V gene, D gene, CDR3 DNA, CDR3 protein. A D gene is named only where the DNA matches it firmly. Some rows mark clone size as missing; the rest say once, few, many or name a class of expanded clone.

TRBJ2-7,few,TRBV12-3/TRBV12-4,TRBD1,TGTGCCAGCACCTCAGGGGACAGCACCTACGAGCAGTACTTC,CASTSGDSTYEQYF
TRBJ1-3,few,TRBV3-1,.,TGTGCCAGCAGCCACGAAGGACAAATCTCTGGAAACACCATATATTTT,CASSHEGQISGNTIYF
TRBJ2-3,few,TRBV11-1,.,TGTGCCAGCTTGAAAATTTCCCCAGATACGCAGTATTTT,CASLKISPDTQYF
TRBJ2-1,many,TRBV12-3/TRBV12-4,.,TGTGCCAGCAATGCAGGGTTGAACTCCTACAATGAGCAGTTCTTC,CASNAGLNSYNEQFF
TRBJ2-7,few,TRBV27,TRBD2,TGTGCCAGCAGTCTATCCGGGACTAGTAAAGAGCAGTACTTC,CASSLSGTSKEQYF
TRBJ1-5,.,TRBV6-1,TRBD1,TGTGCCAGCAGAGAAACAGGGGGCCATCAGCCCCAGCATTTT,CASRETGGHQPQHF
TRBJ1-5,few,TRBV6-5,TRBD1,TGTGCCAGCAGAGCTACAGGGGGCAGGGATCAGCCCCAGCATTTT,CASRATGGRDQPQHF
TRBJ2-6,.,TRBV6-2/TRBV6-3,TRBD2,TGTGCCAGCAGTTATGCGACTAGCGGGGACTCTGGGGCCAACGTCCTGACTTTC,CASSYATSGDSGANVLTF
TRBJ2-7,.,TRBV6-6,.,TGTGCCTCCGCAAGGGAAGCCTACGAGCAGTACTTC,CASAREAYEQYF
TRBJ1-2,.,TRBV29-1,.,TGCAGCATCAGAGGGTCCAGTTCAGGCTACACCTTC,CSIRGSSSGYTF
TRBJ2-7,few,TRBV7-9,.,TGTGCCAGCAGCTTAGTTTCTGGGGGCGACGAGCAGTACTTC,CASSLVSGGDEQYF
TRBJ2-7,.,TRBV5-1,.,TGCGCCAGCAGAGCCGCCACCGCCGGCGAGCAGTACTTC,CASRAATAGEQYF
TRBJ2-1,.,TRBV29-1,TRBD2,TGCAGCGTTGAAAGGAGCCGACTAGCGGGAGGGTACAATGAGCAGTTCTTC,CSVERSRLAGGYNEQFF
TRBJ2-7,.,TRBV28,.,TGTGCCAGCAGGGGGGGAAGCTACGAGCAGTACTTC,CASRGGSYEQYF
TRBJ2-1,few,TRBV6-5,.,TGTGCCAGCAGTTACTCGAGGGGGAGCTACAATGAGCAGTTCTTC,CASSYSRGSYNEQFF
TRBJ1-2,few,TRBV12-3/TRBV12-4,TRBD1,TGTGCCAGCAGCCTACAGGGGGCCTATGGCTACACCTTC,CASSLQGAYGYTF
TRBJ2-2,few,TRBV21-1,.,TGTGCCAGCAGCAAAGAAGGTGAAACCGGGGAGCTGTTTTTT,CASSKEGETGELFF
TRBJ2-1,.,TRBV7-9,TRBD2,TGTGCCAGCAGAAAGAGCGGGAGTAATGAGCAGTTCTTC,CASRKSGSNEQFF
TRBJ2-1,few,TRBV4-3,TRBD1,TGCGCCAGCAGACCGGACAGGTTATACAATGAGCAGTTCTTC,CASRPDRLYNEQFF
TRBJ1-4,few,TRBV5-1,.,TGCGCCAGCAGCTTGGGGAGGGCTAATGAAAAACTGTTTTTT,CASSLGRANEKLFF
TRBJ2-1,.,TRBV9,.,TGTGCCAGCAGCGTAGCAGGACATCTACGGAGGAATGAGCAGTTCTTC,CASSVAGHLRRNEQFF
TRBJ1-5,.,TRBV20-1,TRBD1,TGCAGTGCCAGGGGGGGCAATCAGCCCCAGCATTTT,CSARGGNQPQHF
TRBJ2-5,.,TRBV6-6,.,TGTGCCAGCAGGAAGGACAGCGATCGAGAGACCCAGTACTTC,CASRKDSDRETQYF
TRBJ2-5,.,TRBV14,TRBD1,TGTGCCAGCAGCCACAAACCGGGACAGCATTGGTCAGAGACCCAGTACTTC,CASSHKPGQHWSETQYF
TRBJ2-7,few,TRBV9,TRBD1,TGTGCCAGCAGCCAGGGACAGCTCTCCTACGAGCAGTACTTC,CASSQGQLSYEQYF
TRBJ1-6,.,TRBV7-2,.,TGTGCCAGCAGAAAACCGGGAGAGAATTCACCCCTCCACTTT,CASRKPGENSPLHF
TRBJ2-1,.,TRBV3-1,TRBD2,TGTGCCAGCAGCCTCCGCAGCGGGAGGGCCAATGAGCAGTTCTTC,CASSLRSGRANEQFF
TRBJ2-7,.,TRBV7-9,TRBD2,TGTGCCAGCAGCCCGAACGCTCGGACTAGCGGGAGGTTGTACGAGCAGTACTTC,CASSPNARTSGRLYEQYF
TRBJ2-1,.,TRBV5-6,.,TGTGCCAGCAGCTGTGGGGAGAGGCAGTTCTTC,CASSCGERQFF
TRBJ2-3,.,TRBV5-1,TRBD2,TGCGCCAGCAGCGGACTAGCGGGAGGGCATCATGGCACAGATACGCAGTATTTT,CASSGLAGGHHGTDTQYF
TRBJ2-1,.,TRBV30,.,TGTGCCTGGAGTCAAACCGGGATATTACAGGATGAGCAGTTCTTC,CAWSQTGILQDEQFF
TRBJ2-1,few,TRBV20-1,.,TGCAGTGCTAGAGAAAACAAACAGGGACCACTCAGGCACAATGAGCAGTTCTTC,CSARENKQGPLRHNEQFF
TRBJ2-7,.,TRBV5-1,.,TGCGCCAGCAGCTTGGAGGTGAATAGCGAAGGGTACGAGCAGTACTTC,CASSLEVNSEGYEQYF
TRBJ2-6,few,TRBV6-6,.,TGTGCCAGCAGTTACGGGTCCCATGGGGCCAACGTCCTGACTTTC,CASSYGSHGANVLTF
TRBJ1-1,.,TRBV28,.,TGTGCCAGCAGTTTAGCTGAGCTGGGCACTGAAGCTTTCTTT,CASSLAELGTEAFF
TRBJ2-7,.,TRBV18,.,TGTGCCAGCTCACCGACCGGGGGCTACGAGCAGTACTTC,CASSPTGGYEQYF
TRBJ2-1,.,TRBV12-3/TRBV12-4,TRBD2,TGTGCCAGCAGTTCCTTGACTAGCGCCGAGCAGTTCTTC,CASSSLTSAEQFF